The clone carrying this T cell receptor beta chain was seen more than once but under ten times. The target antigen is unknown. The sample belongs to a study of T cell responses to AZD1222 COVID-19 vaccine. Overall study results and limits: Close to half of spike-specific TCRs reportedly recognize unmutated variant regions.

Libraries were prepared by immunoSEQ multiplex PCR; TCRdb keeps only in-frame clonotypes and omits some of them. The repertoire holds about 130,000 clones, with 88% as singletons. The V and J ends lost 5 bases and 3 bases respectively, with 16 bases between them. The CDR3 is 15 amino acids. Germline V gene sequence: CDR1 LNHDA, CDR2 SQIVND (reference sequence). The chain joins TRBV19 to TRBJ1-2, with D perhaps matching TRBD1 (5 bases). This TCR derives from an adult who received the AZD1222 COVID-19 vaccine. The sequencing used peripheral blood, collected 28 days after the second AZD1222 dose. CDR3 residues: CASSRPRDEYYGYTF. The CDR3 DNA follows: TGTGCCAGTAGTCGCCCCCGGGACGAATACTATGGCTACACCTTC.